The present entry profiles one T cell receptor beta chain with its context. The antigen remains undetermined. The junction shows a germline mismatch at one end, possibly a read error. There are 14 residues in the CDR3. Germline V gives CDR1 MDHEN, CDR2 SYDVKM. One entry per CDR3 protein, called by TCRdb with MiXCR from the RT-PCR reads. The sample includes some 500,000 distinct CDR3 sequences, approximately 15% of them seen just once. This specimen belongs to a study of response to subunit inactivated influenza vaccine. Overall study findings and caveats: Each seasonal influenza vaccination recruits few new T cells, the authors suggested.

The specimen comprised CD4+ T cells sorted from PBMCs, sampled approximately 25 months after vaccination. This clonotype was sampled from a man aged 45-69 years who received an inactivated influenza vaccine. This chain links TRBV28 with TRBJ1-1; D unclear. The CDR3 is CASISGQMNTEAFF. CDR3 nucleotide sequence: TGTGCCAGCATATCGGGCCAAATGAACACTGAAGCTTTCTTC.